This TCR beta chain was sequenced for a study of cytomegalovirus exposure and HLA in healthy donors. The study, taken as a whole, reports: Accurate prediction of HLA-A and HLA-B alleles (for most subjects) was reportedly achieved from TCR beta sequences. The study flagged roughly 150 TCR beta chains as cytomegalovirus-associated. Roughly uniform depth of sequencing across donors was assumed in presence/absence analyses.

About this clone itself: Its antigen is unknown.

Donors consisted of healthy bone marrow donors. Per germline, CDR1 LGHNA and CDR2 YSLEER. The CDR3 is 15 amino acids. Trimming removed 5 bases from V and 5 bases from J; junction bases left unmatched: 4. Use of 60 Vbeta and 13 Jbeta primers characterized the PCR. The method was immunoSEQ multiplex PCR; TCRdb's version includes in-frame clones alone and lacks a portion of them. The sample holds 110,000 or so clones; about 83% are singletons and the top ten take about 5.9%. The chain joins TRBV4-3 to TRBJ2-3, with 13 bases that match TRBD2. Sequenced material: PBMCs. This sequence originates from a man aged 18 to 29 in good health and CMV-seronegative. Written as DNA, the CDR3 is TGCGCCAGCAGCGGTACTAGCGGGAGGGGAGATACGCAGTATTTT. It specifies CASSGTSGRGDTQYF.